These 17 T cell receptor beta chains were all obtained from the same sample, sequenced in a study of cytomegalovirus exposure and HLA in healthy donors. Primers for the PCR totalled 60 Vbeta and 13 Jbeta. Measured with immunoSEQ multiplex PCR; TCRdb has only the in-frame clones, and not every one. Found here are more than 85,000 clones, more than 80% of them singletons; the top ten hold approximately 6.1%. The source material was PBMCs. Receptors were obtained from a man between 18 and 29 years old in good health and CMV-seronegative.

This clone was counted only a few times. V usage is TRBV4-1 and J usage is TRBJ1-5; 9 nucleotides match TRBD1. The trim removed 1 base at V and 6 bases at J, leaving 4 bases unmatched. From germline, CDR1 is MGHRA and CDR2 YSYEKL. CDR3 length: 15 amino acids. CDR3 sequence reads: CASSQVVTGGQPQHF. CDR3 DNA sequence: TGCGCCAGCAGCCAAGTTGTGACAGGGGGTCAGCCCCAGCATTTT.

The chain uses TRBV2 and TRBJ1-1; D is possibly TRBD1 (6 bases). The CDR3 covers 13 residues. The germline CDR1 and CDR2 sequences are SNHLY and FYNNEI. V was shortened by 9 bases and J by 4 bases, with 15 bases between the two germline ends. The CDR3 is CARETGSVTEAFF. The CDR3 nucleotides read TGTGCCAGGGAAACAGGGTCAGTCACTGAAGCTTTCTTT.

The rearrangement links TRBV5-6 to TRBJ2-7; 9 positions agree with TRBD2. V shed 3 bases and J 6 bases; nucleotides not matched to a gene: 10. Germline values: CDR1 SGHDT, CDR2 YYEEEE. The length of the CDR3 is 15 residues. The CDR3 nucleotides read TGTGCCAGCAGCTCTATGACGGGACTAGCCGCCGAGCAGTACTTC. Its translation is CASSSMTGLAAEQYF.

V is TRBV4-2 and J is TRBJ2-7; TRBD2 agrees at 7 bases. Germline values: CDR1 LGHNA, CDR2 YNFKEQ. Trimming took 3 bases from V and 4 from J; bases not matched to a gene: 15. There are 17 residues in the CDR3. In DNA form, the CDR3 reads TGTGCCAGCAGCCAGGGATTTGATGCGGGAGAGTTTTACGAGCAGTACTTC. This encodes CASSQGFDAGEFYEQYF.

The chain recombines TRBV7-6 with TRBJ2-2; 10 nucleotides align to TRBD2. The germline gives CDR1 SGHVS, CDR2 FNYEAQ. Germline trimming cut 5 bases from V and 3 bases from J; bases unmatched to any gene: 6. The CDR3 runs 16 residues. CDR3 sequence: CASSGGAGGDTGELFF. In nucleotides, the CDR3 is TGTGCCAGCAGCGGAGGAGCGGGAGGGGACACCGGGGAGCTGTTTTTT.

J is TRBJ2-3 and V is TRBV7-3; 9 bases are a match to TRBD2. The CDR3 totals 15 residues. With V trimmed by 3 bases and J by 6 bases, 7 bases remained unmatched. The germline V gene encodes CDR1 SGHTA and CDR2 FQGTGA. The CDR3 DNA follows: TGTGCCAGCAGCTTCCTAGGACTAGCGAGGGATACGCAGTATTTT. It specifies CASSFLGLARDTQYF.

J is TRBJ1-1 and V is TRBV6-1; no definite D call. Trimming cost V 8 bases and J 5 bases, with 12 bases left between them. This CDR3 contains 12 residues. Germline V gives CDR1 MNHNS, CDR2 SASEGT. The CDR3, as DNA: TGTGCCAGCGAACTCCTGCGAACTGAAGCTTTCTTT. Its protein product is CASELLRTEAFF.

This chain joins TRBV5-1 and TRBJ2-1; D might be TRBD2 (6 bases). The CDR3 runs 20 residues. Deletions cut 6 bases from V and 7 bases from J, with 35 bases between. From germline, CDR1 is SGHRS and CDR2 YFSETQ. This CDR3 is CASKPPLAEAPIRIANEQFF. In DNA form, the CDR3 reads TGCGCCAGCAAACCCCCTTTAGCGGAAGCCCCCATCAGGATTGCTAATGAGCAGTTCTTC.

CDR3: CASDLLAGANEQFF. CDR3 nucleotides: TGTGCTAGTGATCTCCTAGCGGGAGCTAATGAGCAGTTCTTC. The rearrangement uses TRBV12-5 and TRBJ2-1; 10 bases match TRBD2. CDR1 is LGHNT, CDR2 FRNRAP, per germline. The CDR3 spans 14 residues. Losses at the gene ends were 7 bases for V and 7 bases for J; bases not matched to a gene: 7.

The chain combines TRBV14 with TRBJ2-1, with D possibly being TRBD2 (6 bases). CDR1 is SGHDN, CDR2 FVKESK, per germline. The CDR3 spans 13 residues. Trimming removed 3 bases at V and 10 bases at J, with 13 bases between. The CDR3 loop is CASSHGGGREQFF. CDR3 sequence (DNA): TGTGCCAGCAGCCACGGGGGTGGTCGCGAGCAGTTCTTC.

As DNA, the CDR3 is TGTGCCAGCAGTTCCGAGGTCAGAGAGACCCAGTACTTC. Translated: CASSSEVRETQYF. The chain combines TRBV11-2 with TRBJ2-5; D unresolved. Germline loops: CDR1 SGHAT, CDR2 FQNNGV. This CDR3 has 13 amino acids. Deletions cut 6 bases from V and 4 bases from J, with 12 bases between.

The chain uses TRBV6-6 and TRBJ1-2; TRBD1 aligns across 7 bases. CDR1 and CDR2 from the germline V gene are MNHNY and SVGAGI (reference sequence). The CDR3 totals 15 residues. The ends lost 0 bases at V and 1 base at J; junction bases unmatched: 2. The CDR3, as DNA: TGTGCCAGCAGTTACTCGAGGGACAGTAACTATGGCTACACCTTC. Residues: CASSYSRDSNYGYTF.

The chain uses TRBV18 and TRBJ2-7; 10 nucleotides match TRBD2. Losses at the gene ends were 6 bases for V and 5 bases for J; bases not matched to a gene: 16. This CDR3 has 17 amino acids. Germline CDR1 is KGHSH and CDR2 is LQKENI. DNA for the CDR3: TGTGCCAGCTCCCTAACCGCGCTAGCGGGAGCTCACCACGAGCAGTACTTC. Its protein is CASSLTALAGAHHEQYF.

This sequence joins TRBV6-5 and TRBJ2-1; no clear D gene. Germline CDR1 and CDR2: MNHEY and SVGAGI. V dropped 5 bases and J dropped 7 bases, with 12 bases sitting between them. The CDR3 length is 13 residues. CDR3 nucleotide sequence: TGTGCCAGCAGTGTCCTAGGAGAGAATGAGCAGTTCTTC. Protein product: CASSVLGENEQFF.

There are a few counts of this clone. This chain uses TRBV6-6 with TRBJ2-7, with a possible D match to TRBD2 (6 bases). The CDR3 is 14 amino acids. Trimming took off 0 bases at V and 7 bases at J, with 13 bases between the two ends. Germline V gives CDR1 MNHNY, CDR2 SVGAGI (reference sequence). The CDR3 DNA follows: TGTGCCAGCAGTTACTCGCCGGCCCGGGGGGAGCAGTACTTC. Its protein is CASSYSPARGEQYF.

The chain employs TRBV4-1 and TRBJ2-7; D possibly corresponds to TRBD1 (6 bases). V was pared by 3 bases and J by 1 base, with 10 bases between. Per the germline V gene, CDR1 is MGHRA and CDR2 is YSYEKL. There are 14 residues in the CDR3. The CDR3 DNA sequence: TGCGCCAGCAGCCACCCCGGACAGTCCTACGAGCAGTACTTC. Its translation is CASSHPGQSYEQYF.

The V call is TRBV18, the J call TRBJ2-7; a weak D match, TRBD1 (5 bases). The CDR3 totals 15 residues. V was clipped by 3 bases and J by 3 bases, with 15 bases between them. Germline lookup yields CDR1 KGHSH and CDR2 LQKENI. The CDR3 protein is CASSPLGQIRYEQYF. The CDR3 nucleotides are TGTGCCAGCTCACCCCTGGGGCAGATTCGCTACGAGCAGTACTTC.